The rows below give T cell receptor beta chains drawn from one sample of a study of cytomegalovirus exposure and HLA in healthy donors. Only in-frame clones appear in the TCRdb table, and some are missing; sequencing was by immunoSEQ multiplex PCR. The sample has 150,000 to 180,000 clones, 70% to 80% seen once. Input material: PBMCs. These receptors all come from a man in his thirties or forties in good health and CMV-seropositive. Both conserved end residues are part of each CDR3. Each record gives: V gene, J gene, clone size, CDR3 protein. Rows may omit the clone size; those that give it use once, few, many or a size class.

TRBV19	TRBJ2-1	-	CASSPIAGGAHEQFF
TRBV25-1	TRBJ1-2	-	CASSDRNTGINYGYTF
TRBV5-4	TRBJ2-2	-	CASSLLSGSDSAGELFF
TRBV18	TRBJ2-7	-	CASSVRGGGLGEQYF
TRBV5-5	TRBJ1-5	-	CASSYLPGYSNQPQHF
TRBV27	TRBJ2-2	-	CASSLRGQGVTGELFF
TRBV19	TRBJ2-5	few	CASRSGSGAQETQYF
TRBV7-2	TRBJ1-4	-	CASSPKTGKPTNEKLFF
TRBV27	TRBJ2-1	-	CASRRAGGPYNEQFF
TRBV30	TRBJ2-1	-	CAWRPKSGGREQFF
TRBV7-6	TRBJ2-1	-	CASSPLAGGYNEQFF
TRBV4-2	TRBJ2-6	-	CASSQALRGSGANVLTF
TRBV4-2	TRBJ1-2	-	CASSQVGGGSYGYTF
TRBV19	TRBJ1-1	few	CATKRQANTEAFF
TRBV28	TRBJ2-1	-	CASWAPDSSYNEQFF
TRBV7-8	TRBJ2-7	few	CASSPPLRQGGAYEQYF
TRBV4-1	TRBJ1-1	-	CASSQMTRSEAFF
TRBV10-2	TRBJ2-5	few	CASSNLAGEYQETQYF
TRBV29-1	TRBJ1-2	-	CSATENYGYTF
TRBV2	TRBJ1-5	-	CASKDRDRGRPQHF
TRBV2	TRBJ2-3	-	CASRDRGRSDTQYF
TRBV5-6	TRBJ1-6	-	CASSLQGTSPLHF
TRBV19	TRBJ2-7	-	CASSIGTSTSYEQYF
TRBV4-2	TRBJ2-7	once	CASSLIPGTAREQYF
TRBV7-9	TRBJ2-7	-	CASTRYIHEQYF
TRBV2	TRBJ1-2	-	CASSELRTPNYGYTF
TRBV7-6	TRBJ2-2	-	CASSRANTGELFF
TRBV30	TRBJ2-7	-	CAWSVRGEWRFSEQYF
TRBV2	TRBJ2-2	-	CASKGQVNTGELFF
TRBV28	TRBJ1-2	-	CASSLGQGAGGYTF
TRBV5-1	-	-	CASSLVPGTYEQYF
TRBV7-3	TRBJ2-6	few	CASSLNPGAGANVLTF
TRBV11-2	TRBJ1-2	-	CASSLEQSGYGYTF
TRBV5-4	TRBJ2-2	few	CASSLRGLTGELFF
TRBV7-9	TRBJ2-1	few	CSSSLALGLAGDSEQFF
TRBV7-7	TRBJ2-3	-	CASSPTGWREHQDTQYF
TRBV5-1	TRBJ2-5	-	CASSLGAVQETQYF
TRBV7-9	TRBJ1-2	-	CASSLLQGDGYTF
TRBV9	TRBJ2-2	-	CASSLTSGTSDGELFF
TRBV7-9	TRBJ2-5	-	CSSSIPRLGQGREETQYF
TRBV28	TRBJ1-1	-	CASRPIRVATEAFF
TRBV7-2	TRBJ2-3	-	CASSFQAGEGTDTQYF
TRBV4-2	TRBJ2-3	-	CASSQALAGVSNTQYF
TRBV28	TRBJ2-2	-	CASRQLPGQGLVTGELFF
TRBV5-1	TRBJ2-7	-	CASSSRDRYYEQYF
TRBV25-1	TRBJ1-2	few	CASSEYDETYNYGYTF
TRBV11-2	TRBJ1-6	-	CASSLGQNNSPLHF
TRBV4-2	TRBJ1-4	-	CASSVGRDRGEKLFF
TRBV5-6	TRBJ2-5	-	CASSLEVRQETQYF
TRBV28	TRBJ1-5	-	CASRAGVNQPQHF